A single sample is the source of the 7 T cell receptor beta chains below, sequenced in a study of shared clonotypes between healthy human individuals (dated by TCRdb to 2020 to 2022). To prepare the library, the immunoSEQ multiplex PCR assay was applied. Imported from immuneACCESS, the table was reduced by TCRdb to in-frame sequences with V and J called. These copies leave out some clones; in studies compared against another copy, an unresolved V gene accounts for under half, and the cause of the remainder is not known. The sample profile shows about 340,000 clones; less than 75% of them were found once. Around 9.3% of the sample rests with the top ten. Sequencing was done on a sample of memory CD4+ T cells sorted from blood. The cell subset or site label for this specimen denotes: CD45RA-negative fraction. The receptors were gathered from a man aged 25 to 40 in good health.

Remarks on this clone: This sample also contains other DNA sequences that code for the same CDR3. V is TRBV7-2 and J is TRBJ2-5; TRBD1 or TRBD2 may be the D gene (5 bases each). Germline loops: CDR1 SGHTA, CDR2 FQGNSA. V lost 4 bases and J lost 5, with 8 bases in between. CDR3 length: 12 amino acids. DNA for the CDR3: TGTGCCAGCAGCTACCGGGGCGAGACCCAGTACTTC. Residues: CASSYRGETQYF.

This clone was detected many times. V and J are TRBV2 and TRBJ1-4; 9 bases fit TRBD1. The J segment lost 7 bases and the V segment lost 8 bases, leaving 8 bases of the junction unmatched. The CDR3 extends over 14 amino acids. Germline loops: CDR1 SNHLY, CDR2 FYNNEI. CDR3 DNA: TGTGCCAGCGTCCGACAGGGGGTTTTTGAAAAACTGTTTTTT. This gives the protein CASVRQGVFEKLFF.

With regard to this clone: A single base is all that separates this from a far larger clone, so a read error is likely. At the DNA level, this CDR3 is encoded by other sequences in the same sample as well. The V and J genes are TRBV9 and TRBJ2-3; a possible D gene is TRBD2 (5 bases). Germline V gene sequence: CDR1 SGDLS, CDR2 YYNGEE. The CDR3 consists of 17 residues. The V gene lost 3 bases and the J gene lost 4 bases, with 21 bases spanning the gap. The CDR3 DNA is TGTGCCAGCAGCGGCCCCTATCGGGGAACGAAGGCAGATACGCAGTATTTT. Translation gives CASSGPYRGTKADTQYF.

V and J are TRBV10-1 and TRBJ1-2; no clear D. Germline CDR1 and CDR2: WNHNN and SYGVQD (reference sequence). This CDR3 comprises 13 residues. V lost 0 bases, J lost 4 bases, and 6 bases lay in between. CDR3 region: CASSESSSYGYTF. The CDR3 DNA reads TGCGCCAGCAGTGAGTCGAGCAGCTATGGCTACACCTTC.

The CDR3 DNA reads TGCGCCAGCAGCCAATATACACCAGGGGACTCCTACGAGCAGTACTTC. It yields the protein CASSQYTPGDSYEQYF. The genes are TRBV4-3 and TRBJ2-7; D possibly corresponds to TRBD1 (6 bases). The CDR3 covers 16 residues. The V end was cut by 2 bases, the J end by 0 bases, with 14 bases between. Per the germline V gene, CDR1 is LGHNA and CDR2 is YSLEER.

The V call is TRBV5-1, the J call TRBJ2-3, with D perhaps matching TRBD2 (6 bases). This CDR3 has 18 residues. Germline CDR1 SGHRS, CDR2 YFSETQ. Trimming removed 4 bases at V and 2 bases at J, with 23 bases between. CDR3 amino acids: CASSPTRVERTNTDTQYF. DNA of the CDR3: TGCGCCAGCAGCCCCACCCGTGTGGAGAGGACTAACACAGATACGCAGTATTTT.

The CDR3 nucleotides read TGTGCCAGCAGCAAAAGAGCGGGGAACACTGAAGCTTTCTTT. It encodes CASSKRAGNTEAFF. The chain is built from TRBV28 and TRBJ1-1; D is uncertain. Germline V lookup: CDR1 MDHEN, CDR2 SYDVKM. CDR3 length: 14 amino acids. The V gene lost 6 bases and the J gene lost 1 base, with 12 bases spanning the gap.